This T cell receptor (beta chain) was identified in a study of spatial heterogeneity in lung cancer. Study-wide background: Among detected sequences, beta-chain ones consistently exceeded alpha-chain ones in number.

Sample time point: sample taken at primary tumor resection. Sequencing of whole RNA from tumor, nontumor lung or frozen PBMC involved no sorting. There were 72 donors, all of them untreated patients with early-stage non-small cell lung cancer. Carried by each TCR cDNA molecule was a unique molecular identifier. TCRdb called the 5' RACE reads again in MiXCR, with one record for every CDR3 protein. The repertoire consists of a few thousand distinct CDR3 sequences, with about a fifth occurring once and the leading ten covering about 23%. This TCR came from a female donor with early-stage non-small cell lung cancer. The sample in question was normal lung tissue next to the tumor, obtained at surgery.

Here the CDR3 DNA reads TGCAGCTCGGGGACAGCCAACAATGAGCAGTTCTTC. This translates into CSSGTANNEQFF. The chain is built from TRBV29-1 and TRBJ2-1, with 7 bases that match TRBD1. V lost 8 bases, J lost 5 bases, and 6 bases stayed unmatched. There are 12 residues in the CDR3. Germline V gene lookup returns CDR1 SQVTM and CDR2 ANQGSEA.